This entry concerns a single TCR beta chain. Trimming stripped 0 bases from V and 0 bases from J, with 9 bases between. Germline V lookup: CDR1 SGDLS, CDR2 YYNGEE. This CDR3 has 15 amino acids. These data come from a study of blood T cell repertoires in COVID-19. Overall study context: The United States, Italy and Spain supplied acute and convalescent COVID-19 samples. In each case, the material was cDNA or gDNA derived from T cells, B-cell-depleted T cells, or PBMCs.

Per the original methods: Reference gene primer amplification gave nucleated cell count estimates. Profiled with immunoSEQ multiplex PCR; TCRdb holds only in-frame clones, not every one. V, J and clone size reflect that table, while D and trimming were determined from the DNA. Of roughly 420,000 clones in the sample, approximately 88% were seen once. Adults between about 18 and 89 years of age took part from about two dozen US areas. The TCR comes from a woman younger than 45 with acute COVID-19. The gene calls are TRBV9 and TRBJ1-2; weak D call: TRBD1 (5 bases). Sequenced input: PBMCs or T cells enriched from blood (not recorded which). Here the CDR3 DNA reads TGTGCCAGCAGCGTAGAGCGGGGGGCTAACTATGGCTACACCTTC. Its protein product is CASSVERGANYGYTF. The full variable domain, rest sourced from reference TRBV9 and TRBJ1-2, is DSGVTQTPKHLITATGQRVTLRCSPRSGDLSVYWYQQSLDQGLQFLIQYYNGEERAKGNILERFSAQQFPDLHSELNLSSLELGDSALYFCASSVERGANYGYTFGSGTRLTVV.